This T cell receptor beta chain emerged from a study of cytomegalovirus exposure and HLA in healthy donors. Both 60 Vbeta primers and 13 Jbeta primers went into the PCR. Produced via immunoSEQ multiplex PCR; TCRdb's table is partial and in-frame only. The sample's table shows 150,000 to 200,000 clones. About this clone itself: Its cognate antigen is unknown.

Study-wide points: Segments of the TCR beta V type were, in most cases, productive about 87% or about 30% of the time in an earlier analysis.

The TCR sequence derives from a man younger than 45 in good health and CMV-seronegative. The source material was PBMCs.

The CDR3 here is CASLTPARFYGYTF. The CDR3 DNA reads TGTGCCAGCCTAACCCCTGCCCGCTTCTATGGCTACACCTTC. The chain combines TRBV28 with TRBJ1-2, with D uncertain. Germline assignment: CDR1 MDHEN and CDR2 SYDVKM. Trimming took 8 bases from V and 4 from J, leaving 17 bases between them. The CDR3 totals 14 residues.